What follows is one T cell receptor (beta chain) and its context. The entry originates in a study of blood T cell repertoires in COVID-19. Authors' methods: How many nucleated cells were present was estimated from reference gene primer amplification. The data were produced by immunoSEQ multiplex PCR, yet TCRdb's version contains in-frame clones alone and is incomplete. From that table come the V and J calls and clone size; the DNA was used to work out D and trimming. The sample lists approximately 170,000 clones, roughly 83% seen once, with 3.2% in the top ten. V lost 6 bases, J lost 4 bases, and 14 bases lay in between. The CDR3 loop spans 14 amino acids. CDR1 is SNHLY, CDR2 FYNNEI, per germline. Recruitment covered about 26 US areas and drew participants whose ages spanned roughly 18 to 100 years.

The chain is built from TRBV2 and TRBJ2-3; TRBD1 is a possible D gene (6 bases). This TCR was recovered from a woman aged 30 to 39 who had recovered from COVID-19. The sample comprised PBMCs or T cells enriched from blood (not recorded which). In nucleotides, the CDR3 is TGTGCCAGCAGAAGGGACATAACGTCAGATACGCAGTATTTT. Translating gives CASRRDITSDTQYF.